The clone carrying this T cell receptor beta chain came up many times. The germline CDR1 and CDR2 sequences are SGDLS and YYNGEE. V dropped 0 bases and J dropped 4; count of bases not matched to a gene: 6. CDR3 length equals 16 residues. Synthesis of cDNA was performed by 5'RACE using 10-nucleotide random UMIs. TCRdb passed the 5' RACE reads through MiXCR, listing each CDR3 protein once. The table lists about 76,000 distinct CDR3 sequences, about a sixth of them singletons, with roughly 15% in the top ten. The data were obtained in a study of neurological immune-mediated disorders. The unsorted libraries originated from 2 million PBMCs that had been stored at -80 C.

This clonotype was obtained from a woman aged 40-49 years in good health. The sequencing sample was made of PBMCs. The chain joins TRBV9 to TRBJ2-1; 8 nucleotides align to TRBD2. CDR3 in DNA: TGTGCCAGCAGCGTAGCGAGTTCTAGCGGGTACAATGAGCAGTTCTTC. Its protein is CASSVASSSGYNEQFF.